This T cell receptor (beta chain) was sequenced for a study of blood T cell repertoires in COVID-19 (TCRdb year 2020). For the wider study: Samples from collaborators originated in the United States, Italy and Spain and spanned both the acute and convalescent phases of COVID-19. The prospective study material was composed of cDNA or gDNA derived from T cells, B-cell-depleted T cells, or PBMCs. Subjects who had been exposed to COVID-19, were actively infected with it, or had recovered from it provided the deeply sampled blood TCRbeta repertoires that made up the dataset. The repertoires were released in a freely available public database intended as a resource for research on the immune response to SARS-CoV-2. Samples were obtained from the ongoing ImmuneRACE study (first 160 participants) and from over 1,000 subjects provided by 6 global collaborators. Sample metadata almost always included a de-identified subject ID, COVID-19 status, age in years and sex. Where available, HLA class I and class II types were taken from metadata supplied by the sample provider and were not determined by assay-based typing. Points the paper makes about the study in general: How much clinical and demographic metadata was included differed by source and by participant, and the metadata was provided uncurated.

Via the germline V gene (reference sequence), CDR1 is MNHEY and CDR2 SMNVEV. From V the trimming removes 7 bases and from J it removes 10 bases, while the gene matches leave 5 bases of the junction unaccounted for. The CDR3 runs 12 residues from the cysteine to the phenylalanine. The CDR3 DNA has 36 bases and is translated from base 1. The collaborating institutions used their own protocols to collect whole blood in K2EDTA tubes. Collaborator samples were shipped for TCRbeta analysis as frozen whole blood, isolated PBMCs, or DNA extracted from either sample type. For this clone: Which antigen it targets is not known. One base away there is no much larger clone; base qualities are not given.

TCRbeta CDR3 regions were amplified from genomic DNA by means of the immunoSEQ Assay, a bias-controlled multiplex PCR. As for how the authors treated the data: The number of nucleated cells in each sample was estimated by amplification of reference gene primers within the assay. To quantify the absolute abundance of each unique TCRbeta CDR3 rearrangement, sequence reads were collapsed and filtered. Productive Simpson clonality was computed per sample as the square root of Simpson's diversity index over productive rearrangements. TCRdb carries this immuneACCESS record with in-frame sequences only. Its versions omit some clonotypes, under half of them owing to an unresolved V gene in the studies checked, with the rest unexplained. V and J calls and clone size are those listed in that table; D and trimming were worked out from the DNA. The sample table lists fewer than 200,000 clones, around 85% of them with a count of one. The leading ten clones occupy 3% to 4% of the sample.

The receptor chain draws on TRBV27 and TRBJ2-1; TRBD1 matches 9 bases in the middle. Sequencing input: peripheral blood. This sequence originates from a human donor with acute or convalescent COVID-19. The donor label of this sample is uncertain. The DNA sequence reads TGTGCCAGCACTCCGGGACAGGGAGAGCAGTTCTTC. Its coded protein is CASTPGQGEQFF.